This T cell receptor (beta chain) was captured by sequencing in a study of OX40 agonist ivuxolimab in advanced cancers. Across the whole study: Dose-escalation cases comprised hepatocellular carcinoma, melanoma, renal cell or head and neck cancer.

Clones were sequenced by immunoSEQ multiplex PCR, and TCRdb holds only the in-frame ones, with some missing. The sample consists of about 60,000 clones, approximately 90% of them appearing once. V lost 0 bases and J lost 6; bases outside the gene matches: 15. CDR3 length: 20 residues. The germline gives CDR1 SGHRS, CDR2 YFSETQ. Exclusion of a patient followed from autoimmune disease history or systemic immunosuppression. Material: CD4+ or CD8+ T cells sorted from blood, obtained in a trial of the OX40 agonist ivuxolimab. This TCR was recovered from an adult with an advanced solid tumor such as melanoma, head and neck, liver or kidney cancer. V gene TRBV5-1 combines with J gene TRBJ2-1, with TRBD2 matching 13 bases. The CDR3 spells CASSLERTSGRGGGRNEQFF. The CDR3, as DNA: TGCGCCAGCAGCTTGGAACGGACTAGCGGGAGAGGGGGCGGACGCAATGAGCAGTTCTTC.